Reported below is one T cell receptor (beta chain). Its target is unknown. This entry belongs to a study of blood T cells in healthy people across ages. The study's findings and limits: There was a strong correlation between TCR beta diversity and naive T cell percentage.

A second PCR, run for roughly 6 to 11 cycles, used a sample-barcoded 5' primer plus a J-beta primer mix. In TCRdb, the 5' RACE reads were re-called with MiXCR into one record per CDR3 protein. The sample lists 1.5 million to 2 million distinct CDR3 sequences, 35% to 50% seen once, with under 30% in the top ten. Peripheral blood from each donor was collected in a volume of 9.5 to 10 milliliters. This CDR3 has 18 amino acids. V was trimmed by 0 bases and J by 0 bases, leaving 20 bases between them. Germline values: CDR1 DFQATT, CDR2 SNEGSKA (reference sequence). The rearrangement uses TRBV20-1 and TRBJ1-2; perhaps TRBD1 as D (6 bases). Sequencing was performed on blood. This TCR came from a human donor in good health. CDR3 residues: CSAREDGTSISANYGYTF. CDR3 sequence (DNA): TGCAGTGCTAGAGAAGACGGGACATCCATTTCAGCTAACTATGGCTACACCTTC.